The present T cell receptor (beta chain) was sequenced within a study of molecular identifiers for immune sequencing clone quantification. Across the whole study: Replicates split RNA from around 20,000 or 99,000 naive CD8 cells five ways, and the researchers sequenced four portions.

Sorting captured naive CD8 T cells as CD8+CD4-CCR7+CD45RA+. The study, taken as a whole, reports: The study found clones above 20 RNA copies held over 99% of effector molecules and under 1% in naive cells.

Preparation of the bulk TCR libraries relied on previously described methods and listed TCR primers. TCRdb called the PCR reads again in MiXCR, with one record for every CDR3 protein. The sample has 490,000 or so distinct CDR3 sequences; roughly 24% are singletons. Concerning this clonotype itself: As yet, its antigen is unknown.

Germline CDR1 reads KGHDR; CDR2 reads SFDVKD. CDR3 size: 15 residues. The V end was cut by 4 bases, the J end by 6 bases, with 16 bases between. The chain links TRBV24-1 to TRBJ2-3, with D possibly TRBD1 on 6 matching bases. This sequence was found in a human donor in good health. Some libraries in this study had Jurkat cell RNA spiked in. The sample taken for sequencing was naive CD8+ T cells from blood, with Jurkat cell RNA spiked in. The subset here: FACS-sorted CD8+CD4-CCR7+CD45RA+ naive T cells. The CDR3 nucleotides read TGTGCCACCAGTGACCCTACAGGGAGACTCGATACGCAGTATTTT. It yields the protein CATSDPTGRLDTQYF.